Listed here is a single T cell receptor (beta chain). The antigen is undetermined. This CDR3 has 13 amino acids. Trimming shortened V by 3 bases and J by 3 bases, and 8 bases separated the two germline ends. In germline, CDR1 is LNHDA, CDR2 SQIVND (reference sequence). The data are from a study of T cell responses to AZD1222 COVID-19 vaccine. Findings of the study overall: After two AZD1222 doses, spike-specific TCR breadth and depth rose versus day 0. It should be noted that donors were predominantly white British and more often female, and clonal diversity was possibly underestimated. Only a handful of AZD1222 recipients, roughly six in all, had baseline seropositivity. Spike-spanning, vaccine-associated CD4 TCRs were dominant at 160-218 and 743-854.

Assay used: immunoSEQ multiplex PCR; TCRdb lists only in-frame clones, some missing. The sample lists around 95,000 clones; around 87% were seen once. The receptor comes from an adult in good health. The chain combines TRBV19 with TRBJ1-2; possible D gene TRBD1, 5 bases. This specimen was peripheral blood, taken on day 0 of MenACWY control vaccination. The CDR3 protein is CASSIAGHYGYTF. Here the CDR3 DNA reads TGTGCCAGTAGTATCGCAGGGCACTATGGCTACACCTTC.